This entry describes one T cell receptor beta chain. Its antigen is still unknown. PCR involved 60 Vbeta and 13 Jbeta primers. Generated by immunoSEQ multiplex PCR, the TCRdb table keeps only in-frame clones and is missing some. The sample has 200,000 to 300,000 clones, approximately 84% seen once; the top ten hold 2% to 2.5%. The data are from a study of cytomegalovirus exposure and HLA in healthy donors. Study details: Most donors, roughly 82% of a few hundred genotyped, fell in the Caucasian-associated ancestry cluster. The study's findings and limits: CMV serostatus alone was available as immune exposure information. A later analysis reportedly identified an Asian-associated ancestry cluster as carrying fewer N-insertions than the roughly 670-donor mean.

The specimen was PBMCs. The TCR comes from a woman in her thirties or forties in good health and CMV-seropositive.

The CDR3 is CASSLVASGDYGYTF. The CDR3 nucleotides read TGTGCCAGCAGCTTAGTAGCCTCAGGGGACTATGGCTACACCTTC. The gene calls are TRBV7-2 and TRBJ1-2; tentative D call: TRBD1 (6 bases). Per germline, CDR1 SGHTA and CDR2 FQGNSA. Trimming stripped 1 base from V and 3 bases from J, with 12 bases between. CDR3 length: 15 amino acids.